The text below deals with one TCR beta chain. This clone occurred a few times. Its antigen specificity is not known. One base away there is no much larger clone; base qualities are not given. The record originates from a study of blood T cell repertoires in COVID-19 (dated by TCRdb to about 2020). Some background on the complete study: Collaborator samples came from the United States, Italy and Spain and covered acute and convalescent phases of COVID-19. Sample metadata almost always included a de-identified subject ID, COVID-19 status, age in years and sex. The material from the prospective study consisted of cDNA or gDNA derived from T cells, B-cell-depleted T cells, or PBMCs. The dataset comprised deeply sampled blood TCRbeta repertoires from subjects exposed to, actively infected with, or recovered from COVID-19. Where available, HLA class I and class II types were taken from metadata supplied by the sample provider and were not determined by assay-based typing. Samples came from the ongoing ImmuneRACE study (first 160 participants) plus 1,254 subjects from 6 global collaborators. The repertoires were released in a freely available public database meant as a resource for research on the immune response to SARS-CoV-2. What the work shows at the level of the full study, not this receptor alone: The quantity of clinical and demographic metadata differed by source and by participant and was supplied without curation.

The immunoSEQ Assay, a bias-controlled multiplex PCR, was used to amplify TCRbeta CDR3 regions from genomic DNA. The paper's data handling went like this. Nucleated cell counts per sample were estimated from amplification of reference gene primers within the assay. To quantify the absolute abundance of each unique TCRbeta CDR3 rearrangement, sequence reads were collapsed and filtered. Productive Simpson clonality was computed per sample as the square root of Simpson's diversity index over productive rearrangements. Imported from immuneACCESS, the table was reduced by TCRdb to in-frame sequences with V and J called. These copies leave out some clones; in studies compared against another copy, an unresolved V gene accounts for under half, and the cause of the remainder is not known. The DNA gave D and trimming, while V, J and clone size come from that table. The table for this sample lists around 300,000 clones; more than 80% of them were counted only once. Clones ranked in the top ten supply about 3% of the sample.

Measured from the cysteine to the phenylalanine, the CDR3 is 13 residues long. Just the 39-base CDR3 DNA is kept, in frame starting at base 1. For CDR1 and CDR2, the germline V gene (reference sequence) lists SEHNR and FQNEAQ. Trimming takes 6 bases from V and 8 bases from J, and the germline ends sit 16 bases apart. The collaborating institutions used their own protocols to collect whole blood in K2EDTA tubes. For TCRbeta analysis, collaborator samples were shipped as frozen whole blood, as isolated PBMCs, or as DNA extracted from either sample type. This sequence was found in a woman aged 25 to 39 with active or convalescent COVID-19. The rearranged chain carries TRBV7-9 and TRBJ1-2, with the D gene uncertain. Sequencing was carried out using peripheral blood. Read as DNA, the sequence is TGTGCCAGCAGAGAGGGTTTCCAGCCGGGCTACACCTTC. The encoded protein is CASREGFQPGYTF.